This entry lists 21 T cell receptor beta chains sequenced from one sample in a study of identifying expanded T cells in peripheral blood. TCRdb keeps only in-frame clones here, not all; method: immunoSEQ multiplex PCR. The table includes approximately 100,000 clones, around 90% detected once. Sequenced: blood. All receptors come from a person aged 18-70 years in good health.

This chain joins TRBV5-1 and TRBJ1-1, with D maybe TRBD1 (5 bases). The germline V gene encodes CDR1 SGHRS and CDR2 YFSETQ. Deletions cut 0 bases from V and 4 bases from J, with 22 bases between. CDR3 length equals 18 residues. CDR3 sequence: CASSLDQGSSKAGTEAFF. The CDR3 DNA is TGCGCCAGCAGCTTGGATCAGGGCTCGTCTAAAGCGGGCACTGAAGCTTTCTTT.

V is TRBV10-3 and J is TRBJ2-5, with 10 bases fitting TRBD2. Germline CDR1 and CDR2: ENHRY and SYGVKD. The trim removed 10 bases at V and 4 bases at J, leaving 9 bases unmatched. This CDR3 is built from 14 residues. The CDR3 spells CATVSSGGGETQYF. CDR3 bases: TGTGCCACCGTGTCTAGCGGGGGCGGAGAGACCCAGTACTTC.

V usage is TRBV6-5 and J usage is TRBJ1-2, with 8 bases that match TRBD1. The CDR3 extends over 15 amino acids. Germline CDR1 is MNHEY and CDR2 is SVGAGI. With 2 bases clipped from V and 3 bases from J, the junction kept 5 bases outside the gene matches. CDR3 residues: CASSYATGDDYGYTF. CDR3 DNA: TGTGCCAGCAGTTACGCGACAGGGGACGACTATGGCTACACCTTC.

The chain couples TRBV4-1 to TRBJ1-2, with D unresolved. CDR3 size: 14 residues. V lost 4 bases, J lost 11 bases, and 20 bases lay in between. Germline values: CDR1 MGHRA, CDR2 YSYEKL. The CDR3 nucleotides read TGCGCCAGCAGCCCCCGTCGGCAGAACCCCCTGTACACCTTC. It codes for CASSPRRQNPLYTF.

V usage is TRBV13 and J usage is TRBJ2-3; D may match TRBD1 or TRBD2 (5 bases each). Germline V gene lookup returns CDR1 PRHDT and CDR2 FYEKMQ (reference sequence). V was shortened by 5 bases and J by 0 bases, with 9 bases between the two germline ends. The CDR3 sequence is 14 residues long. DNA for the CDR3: TGTGCCAGCAGCGGGGGTACTAGCACAGATACGCAGTATTTT. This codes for CASSGGTSTDTQYF. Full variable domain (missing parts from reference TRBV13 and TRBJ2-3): AAGVIQSPRHLIKEKRETATLKCYPIPRHDTVYWYQQGPGQDPQFLISFYEKMQSDKGSIPDRFSAQQFSDYHSELNMSSLELGDSALYFCASSGGTSTDTQYFGPGTRLTVL.

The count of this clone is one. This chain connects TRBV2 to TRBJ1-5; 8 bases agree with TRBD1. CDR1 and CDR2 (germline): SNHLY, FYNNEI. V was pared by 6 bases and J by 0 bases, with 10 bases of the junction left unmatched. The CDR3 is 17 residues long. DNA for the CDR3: TGTGCCAGCAGCTTGAAGACAGGGGCTTATAGCAATCAGCCCCAGCATTTT. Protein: CASSLKTGAYSNQPQHF.

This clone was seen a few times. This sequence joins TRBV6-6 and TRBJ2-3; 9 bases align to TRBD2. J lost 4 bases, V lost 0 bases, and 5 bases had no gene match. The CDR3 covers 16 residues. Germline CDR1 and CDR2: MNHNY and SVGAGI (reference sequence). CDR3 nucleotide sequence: TGTGCCAGCAGTTACTCTCGCGGGGGGGGCGCAGATACGCAGTATTTT. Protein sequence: CASSYSRGGGADTQYF.

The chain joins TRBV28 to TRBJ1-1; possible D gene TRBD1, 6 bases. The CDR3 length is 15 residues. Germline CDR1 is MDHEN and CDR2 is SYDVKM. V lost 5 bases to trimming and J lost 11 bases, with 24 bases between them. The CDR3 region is CASSPATGSKGRAFF. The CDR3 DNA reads TGTGCCAGCAGTCCGGCGACAGGCTCCAAAGGAAGGGCTTTCTTT.

The CDR3 DNA reads TGTGCCAGTACACGCGGCGGGAGCACTGAAGCTTTCTTT. The encoded protein is CASTRGGSTEAFF. The rearrangement joins TRBV19 to TRBJ1-1; D remains unclear. The length of the CDR3 is 13 residues. CDR1 and CDR2 (germline): LNHDA, SQIVND (reference sequence). V was pared by 7 bases and J by 4 bases, with 13 bases between. Full variable domain (outside the CDR3, taken from reference TRBV19 and TRBJ1-1): DGGITQSPKYLFRKEGQNVTLSCEQNLNHDAMYWYRQDPGQGLRLIYYSQIVNDFQKGDIAEGYSVSREKKESFPLTVTSAQKNPTAFYLCASTRGGSTEAFFGQGTRLTVV.

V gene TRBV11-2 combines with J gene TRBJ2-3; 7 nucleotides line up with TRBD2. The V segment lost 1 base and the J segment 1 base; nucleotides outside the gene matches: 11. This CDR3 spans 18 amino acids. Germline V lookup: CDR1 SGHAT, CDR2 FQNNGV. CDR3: CASSLGASGIARTDTQYF. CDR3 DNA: TGTGCCAGCAGCTTAGGCGCTAGCGGTATAGCACGCACAGATACGCAGTATTTT.

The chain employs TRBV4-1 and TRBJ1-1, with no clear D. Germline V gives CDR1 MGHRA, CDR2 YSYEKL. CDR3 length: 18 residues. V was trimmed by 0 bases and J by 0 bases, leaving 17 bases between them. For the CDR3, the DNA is TGCGCCAGCAGCCAAGATCCGCCGGCAGGAGGAATGAACACTGAAGCTTTCTTT. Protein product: CASSQDPPAGGMNTEAFF.

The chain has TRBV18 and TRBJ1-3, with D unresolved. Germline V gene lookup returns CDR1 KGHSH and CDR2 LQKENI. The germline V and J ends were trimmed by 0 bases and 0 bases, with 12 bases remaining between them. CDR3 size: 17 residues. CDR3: CASSPPARTTSGNTIYF. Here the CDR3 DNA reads TGTGCCAGCTCACCACCGGCCAGAACGACCTCTGGAAACACCATATATTTT.

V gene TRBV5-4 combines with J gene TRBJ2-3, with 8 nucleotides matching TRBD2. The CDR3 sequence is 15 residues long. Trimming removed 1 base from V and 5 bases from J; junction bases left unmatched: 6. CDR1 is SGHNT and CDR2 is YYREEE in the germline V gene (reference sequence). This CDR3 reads CASSLTGGQGDTQYF. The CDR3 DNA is TGTGCCAGCAGCTTGACGGGGGGGCAAGGAGATACGCAGTATTTT.

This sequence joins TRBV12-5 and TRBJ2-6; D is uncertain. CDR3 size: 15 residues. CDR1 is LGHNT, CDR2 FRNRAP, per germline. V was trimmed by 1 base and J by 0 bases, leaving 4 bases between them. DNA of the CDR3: TGTGCTAGTGGTTTGGGCCACTCTGGGGCCAACGTCCTGACTTTC. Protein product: CASGLGHSGANVLTF.

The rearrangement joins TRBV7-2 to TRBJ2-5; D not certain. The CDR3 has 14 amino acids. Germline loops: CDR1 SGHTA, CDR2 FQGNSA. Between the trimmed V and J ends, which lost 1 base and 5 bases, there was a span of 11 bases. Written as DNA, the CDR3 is TGTGCCAGCAGCTTAGAGAGGTTCCGGGAGACCCAGTACTTC. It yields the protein CASSLERFRETQYF.

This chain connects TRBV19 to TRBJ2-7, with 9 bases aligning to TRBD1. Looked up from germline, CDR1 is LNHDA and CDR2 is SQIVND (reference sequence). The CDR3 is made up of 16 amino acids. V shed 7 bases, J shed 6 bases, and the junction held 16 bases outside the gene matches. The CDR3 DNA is TGTGCCAGTACCTATCCACCCGGGACAGGGTTTGTCGAGCAGTACTTC. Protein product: CASTYPPGTGFVEQYF.

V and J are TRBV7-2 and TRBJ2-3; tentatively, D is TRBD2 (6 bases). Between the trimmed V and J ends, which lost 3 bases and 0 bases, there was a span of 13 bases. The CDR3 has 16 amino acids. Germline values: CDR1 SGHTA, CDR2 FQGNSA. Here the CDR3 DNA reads TGTGCCAGCAGCTTTTCTGGAGGGGTGAGCACAGATACGCAGTATTTT. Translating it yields CASSFSGGVSTDTQYF.

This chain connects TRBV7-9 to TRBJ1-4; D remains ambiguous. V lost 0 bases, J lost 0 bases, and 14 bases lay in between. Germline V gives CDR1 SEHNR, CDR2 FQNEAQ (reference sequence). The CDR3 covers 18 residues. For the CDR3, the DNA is TGTGCCAGCAGCTTAGCGGGCCACACTAGGGCAACTAATGAAAAACTGTTTTTT. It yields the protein CASSLAGHTRATNEKLFF.

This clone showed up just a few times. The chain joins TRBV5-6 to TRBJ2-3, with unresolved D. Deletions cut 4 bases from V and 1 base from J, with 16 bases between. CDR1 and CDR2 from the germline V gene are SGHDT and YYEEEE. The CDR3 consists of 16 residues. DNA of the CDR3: TGTGCCAGCAGCCCCCCCGGCGGAGCCGGCACAGATACGCAGTATTTT. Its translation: CASSPPGGAGTDTQYF.

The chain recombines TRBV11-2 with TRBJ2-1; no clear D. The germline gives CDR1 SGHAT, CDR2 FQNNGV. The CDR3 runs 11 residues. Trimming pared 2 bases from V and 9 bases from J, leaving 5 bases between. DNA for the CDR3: TGTGCCAGCAGCTTAATCAGTGAGCAGTTCTTC. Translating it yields CASSLISEQFF.

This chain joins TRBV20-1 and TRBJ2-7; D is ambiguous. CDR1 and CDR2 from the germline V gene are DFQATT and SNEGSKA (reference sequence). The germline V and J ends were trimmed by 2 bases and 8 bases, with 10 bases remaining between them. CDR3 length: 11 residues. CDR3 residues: CSARHNIKQYF. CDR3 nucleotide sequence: TGCAGTGCTAGACACAATATCAAGCAGTACTTC.